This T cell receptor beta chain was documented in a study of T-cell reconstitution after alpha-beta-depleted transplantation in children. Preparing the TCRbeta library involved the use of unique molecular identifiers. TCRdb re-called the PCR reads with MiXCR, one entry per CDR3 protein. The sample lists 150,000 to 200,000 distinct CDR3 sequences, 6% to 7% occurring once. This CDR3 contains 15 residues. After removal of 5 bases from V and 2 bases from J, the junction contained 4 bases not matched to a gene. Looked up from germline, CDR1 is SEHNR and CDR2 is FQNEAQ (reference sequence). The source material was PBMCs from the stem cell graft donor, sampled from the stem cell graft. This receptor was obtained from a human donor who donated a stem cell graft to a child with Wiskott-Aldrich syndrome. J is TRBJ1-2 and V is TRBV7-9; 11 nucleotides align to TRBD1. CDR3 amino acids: CASSARDRGNYGYTF. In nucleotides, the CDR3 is TGTGCCAGCAGCGCCAGGGACAGGGGGAACTATGGCTACACCTTC.